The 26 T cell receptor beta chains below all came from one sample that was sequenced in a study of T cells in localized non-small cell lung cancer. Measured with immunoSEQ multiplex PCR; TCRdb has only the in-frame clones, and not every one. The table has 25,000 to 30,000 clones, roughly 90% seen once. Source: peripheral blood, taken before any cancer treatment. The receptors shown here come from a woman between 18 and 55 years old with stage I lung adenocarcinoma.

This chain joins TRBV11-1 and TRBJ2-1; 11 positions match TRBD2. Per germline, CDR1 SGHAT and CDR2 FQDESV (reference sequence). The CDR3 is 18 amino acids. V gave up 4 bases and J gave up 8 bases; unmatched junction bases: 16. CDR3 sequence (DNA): TGTGCCAGCAGCTCACTAGCGGGAGCGGGTTTAGCGGGGCATGAGCAGTTCTTC. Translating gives CASSSLAGAGLAGHEQFF.

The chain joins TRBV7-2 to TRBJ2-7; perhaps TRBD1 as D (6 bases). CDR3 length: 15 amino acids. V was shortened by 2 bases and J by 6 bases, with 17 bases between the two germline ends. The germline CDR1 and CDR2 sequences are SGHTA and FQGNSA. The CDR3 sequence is CASSLSSTGRVEQYF. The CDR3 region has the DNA TGTGCCAGCAGCTTAAGCTCCACAGGGCGGGTCGAGCAGTACTTC.

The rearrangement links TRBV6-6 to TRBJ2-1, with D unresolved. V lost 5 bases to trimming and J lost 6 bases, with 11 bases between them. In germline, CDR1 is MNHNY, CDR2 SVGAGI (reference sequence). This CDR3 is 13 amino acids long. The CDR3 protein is CASSRALSNEQFF. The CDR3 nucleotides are TGTGCCAGCAGTCGGGCCCTGAGCAATGAGCAGTTCTTC.

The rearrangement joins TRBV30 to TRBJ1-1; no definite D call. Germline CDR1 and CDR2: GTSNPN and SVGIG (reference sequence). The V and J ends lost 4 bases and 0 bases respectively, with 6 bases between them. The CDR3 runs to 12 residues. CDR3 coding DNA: TGTGCCTGGATCCTCATGAACACTGAAGCTTTCTTT. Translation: CAWILMNTEAFF.

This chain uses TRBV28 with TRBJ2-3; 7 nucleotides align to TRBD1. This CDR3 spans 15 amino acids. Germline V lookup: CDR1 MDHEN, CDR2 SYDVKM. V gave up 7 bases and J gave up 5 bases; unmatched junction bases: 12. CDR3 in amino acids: CASKGAVGAGDTQYF. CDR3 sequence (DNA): TGTGCCAGCAAGGGGGCGGTGGGGGCAGGAGATACGCAGTATTTT.

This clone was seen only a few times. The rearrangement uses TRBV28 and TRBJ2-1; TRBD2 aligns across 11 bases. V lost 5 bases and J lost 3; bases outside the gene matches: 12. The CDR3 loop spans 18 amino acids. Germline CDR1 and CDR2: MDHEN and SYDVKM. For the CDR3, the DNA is TGTGCCAGCAGTCCGGGGACTAGCGGAACTAGAAACTACAATGAGCAGTTCTTC. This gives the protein CASSPGTSGTRNYNEQFF.

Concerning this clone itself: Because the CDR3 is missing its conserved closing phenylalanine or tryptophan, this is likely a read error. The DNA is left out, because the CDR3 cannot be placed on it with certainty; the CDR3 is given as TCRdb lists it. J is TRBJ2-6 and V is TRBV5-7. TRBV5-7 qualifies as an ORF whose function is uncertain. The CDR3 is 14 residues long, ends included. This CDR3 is CASLVGLAYKVGPT.

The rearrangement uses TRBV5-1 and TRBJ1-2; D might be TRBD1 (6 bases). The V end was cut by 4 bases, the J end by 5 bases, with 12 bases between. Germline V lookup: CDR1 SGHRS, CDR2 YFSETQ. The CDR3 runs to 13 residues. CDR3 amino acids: CASSDIQGYGYTF. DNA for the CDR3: TGCGCCAGCAGCGACATACAGGGATATGGCTACACCTTC.

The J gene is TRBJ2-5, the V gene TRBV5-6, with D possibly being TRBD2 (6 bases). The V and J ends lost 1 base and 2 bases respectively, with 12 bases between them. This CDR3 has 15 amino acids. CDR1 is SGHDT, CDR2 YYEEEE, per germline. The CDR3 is CASSLTGVRQETQYF. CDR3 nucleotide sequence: TGTGCCAGCAGCTTGACGGGAGTGAGGCAAGAGACCCAGTACTTC.

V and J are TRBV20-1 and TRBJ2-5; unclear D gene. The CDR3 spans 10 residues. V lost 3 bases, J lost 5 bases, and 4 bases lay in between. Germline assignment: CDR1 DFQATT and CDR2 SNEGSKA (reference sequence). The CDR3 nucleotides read TGCAGTGCTAGTTGGGAGACCCAGTACTTC. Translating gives CSASWETQYF.

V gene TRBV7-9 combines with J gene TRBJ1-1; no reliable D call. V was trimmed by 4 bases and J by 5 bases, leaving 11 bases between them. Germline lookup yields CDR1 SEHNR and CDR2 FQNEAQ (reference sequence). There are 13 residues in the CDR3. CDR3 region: CASSSPLMTEAFF. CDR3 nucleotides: TGTGCCAGCAGCTCGCCCTTGATGACTGAAGCTTTCTTT. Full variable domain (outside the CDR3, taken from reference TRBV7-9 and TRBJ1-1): DTGVSQNPRHKITKRGQNVTFRCDPISEHNRLYWYRQTLGQGPEFLTYFQNEAQLEKSRLLSDRFSAERPKGSFSTLEIQRTEQGDSAMYLCASSSPLMTEAFFGQGTRLTVV.

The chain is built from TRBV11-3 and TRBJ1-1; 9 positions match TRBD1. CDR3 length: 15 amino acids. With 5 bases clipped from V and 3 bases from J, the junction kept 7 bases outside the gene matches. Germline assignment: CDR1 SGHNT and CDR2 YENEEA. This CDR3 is CASSTRQGGDTEAFF. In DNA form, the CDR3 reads TGTGCCAGCAGCACCCGACAGGGGGGTGACACTGAAGCTTTCTTT.

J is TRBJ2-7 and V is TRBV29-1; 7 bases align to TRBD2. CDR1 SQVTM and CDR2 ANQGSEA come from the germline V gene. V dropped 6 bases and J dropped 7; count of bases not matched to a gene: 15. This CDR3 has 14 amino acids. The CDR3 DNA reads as TGCAGCGTCTCGGGTTTACGGGAGGCAGGAGAGCAGTACTTC. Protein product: CSVSGLREAGEQYF.

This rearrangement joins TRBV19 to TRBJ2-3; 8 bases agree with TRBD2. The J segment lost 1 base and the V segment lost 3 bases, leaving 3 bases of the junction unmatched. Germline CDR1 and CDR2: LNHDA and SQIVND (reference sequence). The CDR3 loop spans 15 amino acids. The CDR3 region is CASSMAGGGTDTQYF. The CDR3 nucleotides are TGTGCCAGTAGTATGGCGGGAGGTGGCACAGATACGCAGTATTTT.

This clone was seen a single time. The CDR3 DNA sequence: TGCAGCGCTCCGGACGGGAGCTACACTGAAGCTTTCTTT. The encoded protein is CSAPDGSYTEAFF. The chain carries TRBV29-1 and TRBJ1-1; D is undetermined. The germline CDR1 and CDR2 sequences are SQVTM and ANQGSEA. The CDR3 consists of 13 residues. V dropped 7 bases and J dropped 3 bases, with 15 bases sitting between them.

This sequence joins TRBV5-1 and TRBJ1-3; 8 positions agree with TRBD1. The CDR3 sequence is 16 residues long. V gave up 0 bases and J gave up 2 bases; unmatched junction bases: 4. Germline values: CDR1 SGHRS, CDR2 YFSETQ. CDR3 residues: CASSLGQGLAGNTIYF. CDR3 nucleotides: TGCGCCAGCAGCTTGGGACAGGGGCTTGCTGGAAACACCATATATTTT.

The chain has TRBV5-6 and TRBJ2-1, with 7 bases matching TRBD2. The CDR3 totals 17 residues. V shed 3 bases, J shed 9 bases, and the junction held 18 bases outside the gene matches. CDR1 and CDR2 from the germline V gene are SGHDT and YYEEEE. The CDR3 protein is CASSSRRGLVEVAEQFF. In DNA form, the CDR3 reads TGTGCCAGCAGCTCCAGACGAGGACTAGTTGAGGTTGCTGAGCAGTTCTTC.

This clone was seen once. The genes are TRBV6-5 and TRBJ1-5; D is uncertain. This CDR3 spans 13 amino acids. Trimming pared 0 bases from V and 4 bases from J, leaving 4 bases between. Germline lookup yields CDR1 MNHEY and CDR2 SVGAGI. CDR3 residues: CASSYSQNQPQHF. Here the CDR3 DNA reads TGTGCCAGCAGTTACTCCCAGAATCAGCCCCAGCATTTT.

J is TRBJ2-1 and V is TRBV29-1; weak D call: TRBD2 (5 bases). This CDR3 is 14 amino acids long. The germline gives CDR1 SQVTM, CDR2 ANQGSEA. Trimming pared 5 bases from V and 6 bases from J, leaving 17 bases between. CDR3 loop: CSVTMLAPINEQFF. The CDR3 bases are TGCAGCGTTACTATGCTAGCCCCGATCAATGAGCAGTTCTTC.

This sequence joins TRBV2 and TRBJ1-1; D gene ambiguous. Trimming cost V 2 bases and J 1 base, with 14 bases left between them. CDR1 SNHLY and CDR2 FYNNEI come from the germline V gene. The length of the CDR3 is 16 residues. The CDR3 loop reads CASSEIIIGKNTEAFF. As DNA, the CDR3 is TGTGCCAGCAGTGAAATCATTATTGGGAAGAACACTGAAGCTTTCTTT.

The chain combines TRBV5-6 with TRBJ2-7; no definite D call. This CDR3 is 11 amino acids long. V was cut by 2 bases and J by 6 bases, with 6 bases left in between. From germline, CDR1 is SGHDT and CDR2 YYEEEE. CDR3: CASSLGGEQYF. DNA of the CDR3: TGTGCCAGCAGCTTAGGTGGCGAGCAGTACTTC.

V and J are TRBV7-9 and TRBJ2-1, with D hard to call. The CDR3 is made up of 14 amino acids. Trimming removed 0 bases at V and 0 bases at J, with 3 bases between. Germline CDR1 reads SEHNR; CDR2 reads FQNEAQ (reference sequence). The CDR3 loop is CASSLAGSYNEQFF. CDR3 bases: TGTGCCAGCAGCTTAGCGGGCTCCTACAATGAGCAGTTCTTC.

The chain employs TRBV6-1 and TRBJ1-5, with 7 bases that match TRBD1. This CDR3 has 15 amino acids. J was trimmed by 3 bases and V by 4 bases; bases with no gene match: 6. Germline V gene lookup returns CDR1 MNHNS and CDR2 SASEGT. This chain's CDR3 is CASSGLQGTNQPQHF. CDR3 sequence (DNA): TGTGCCAGCAGTGGGTTACAGGGGACCAATCAGCCCCAGCATTTT.

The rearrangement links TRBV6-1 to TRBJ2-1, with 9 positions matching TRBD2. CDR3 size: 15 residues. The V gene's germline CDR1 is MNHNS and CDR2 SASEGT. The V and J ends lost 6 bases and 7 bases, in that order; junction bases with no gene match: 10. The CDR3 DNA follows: TGTGCCAGCAGCTTAACTAGCGGGTCGGAGAATGAGCAGTTCTTC. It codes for CASSLTSGSENEQFF.

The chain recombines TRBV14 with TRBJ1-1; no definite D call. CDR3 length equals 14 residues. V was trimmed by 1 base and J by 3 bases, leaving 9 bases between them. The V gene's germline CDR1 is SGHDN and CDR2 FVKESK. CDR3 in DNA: TGTGCCAGCAGCCAAGTTCGCTGGGACACTGAAGCTTTCTTT. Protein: CASSQVRWDTEAFF.

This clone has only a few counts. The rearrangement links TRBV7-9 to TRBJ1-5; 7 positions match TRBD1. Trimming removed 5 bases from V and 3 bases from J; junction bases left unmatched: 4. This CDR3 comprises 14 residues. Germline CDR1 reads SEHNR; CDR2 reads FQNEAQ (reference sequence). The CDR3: CASSRGGFNQPQHF. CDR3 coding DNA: TGTGCCAGCAGCAGAGGGGGCTTCAATCAGCCCCAGCATTTT.